This TCR beta chain came from a study of blood T cell repertoires in COVID-19. This table comes from immunoSEQ multiplex PCR, and its TCRdb copy is limited to in-frame clones, with some not included. The table includes 180,000 or so clones, about nine tenths detected once. The ends were cut back, 5 bases at V and 3 bases at J, with 17 bases in the middle. CDR1 and CDR2 from the germline V gene are MDHEN and SYDVKM. The CDR3 loop spans 15 amino acids. Sequencing used peripheral blood. The chain combines TRBV28 with TRBJ2-7; a weak D match, TRBD2 (6 bases). The source of this sequence is a woman aged 60-70 years with COVID-19, enrolled during active disease. The CDR3, as DNA: TGTGCCAGCAGTCCCCCTGGGGGGATTGGCTACGAGCAGTACTTC. Amino acids: CASSPPGGIGYEQYF.